This T cell receptor beta chain was observed in a study of vaccination effects on CD4 cells after COVID-19 (dated by TCRdb to about 2022). Regarding the research as a whole: Participants received two doses of either the BNT162b2 or the mRNA-1273 mRNA SARS-CoV-2 vaccine. In both COVID-19 convalescent patients and infection-naive vaccine recipients, the study compared SARS-CoV-2 spike-specific CD4+ TCR repertoires from before mRNA vaccination with those from after it. Altogether, nine to ten COVID-19 convalescent patients and 4 SARS-CoV-2-naive healthy vaccine recipients made up the full study. Cultures from other donors in the study were sequenced with the Oncomine TCR Beta short-read assay on an Illumina iSeq 100.

To identify antigen-specific CD4+ T cell clonotypes by their expansion, the ViraFEST assay first stimulated PBMC with viral peptide pools and then applied TCR sequencing. After more than nine days of culture, CD4+ T cells were isolated with the EasySep CD4+ T cell isolation kit. None of the healthy vaccine recipients had a prior SARS-CoV-2 infection, which was confirmed by nucleocapsid antibody tests that came back negative both before and after vaccination. Approximately 2 million PBMC per well were cultured with approximately 10 ug/ml peptides in IMDM containing about 5% human AB serum, 8.5 to 10 IU/ml IL-2 and gentamicin. On days 3 and 7, half of the culture medium was replaced with fresh IL-2-containing medium. Unless otherwise noted, each peptide stimulation condition was cultured in triplicate wells. PBMC were separated from whole blood using Ficoll-Paque Plus gradient centrifugation and were then either cryopreserved at -140C or used fresh. The spike proteins of SARS-CoV-2 and of the common cold coronaviruses HCoV-NL63, HCoV-OC43 and HCoV-229E were spanned by overlapping peptide pools. Genomic DNA was extracted from cultured CD4+ T cells with the QIAamp micro DNA kit.

Libraries came from the immunoSEQ multiplex PCR assay. DNA from the CD4+ T cells that had been cultured and isolated underwent TCR beta CDR3 sequencing. As for the original processing: Non-productive TCR sequences were removed, reads were trimmed to the CDR3 region, and CDR3s of at least 7 amino acids were retained. Antigen-specific clonotypes were identified using the MANAFEST web app by comparison of expansion in peptide wells against reference cultures. For clones to be considered positive, expansion at FDR<0.05 versus reference and all other wells, an odds ratio above 5, and a frequency above 0.1% in two replicate wells were required. A clonotype was called cross-reactive if it was significantly expanded both in SARS-CoV-2 spike wells and in at least one common cold coronavirus spike condition. Levenshtein distance calculated with the stringdist R package was used to assess CDR3 similarity, and unrooted trees were constructed with ape in R 3.6.1. The table comes from immuneACCESS by way of TCRdb, which keeps in-frame sequences with V and J called. Part of the clones is missing from these tables; in studies checked, under half for an unresolved V gene and the rest for unknown reasons. Clone size and V and J calls were adopted from that table, with D and trimming inferred from the DNA. This sample gives fewer than 55,000 clones in total; approximately 79% of them show up just once. The biggest ten clones account for around 5.5% of the sample.

The CDR3 spans 14 residues, from the cysteine through the phenylalanine. The only DNA kept is the CDR3, 42 bases in frame from the first base. Based on the germline V gene, the CDR1 and CDR2 sequences are KGHSH and LQKENI. V and J are truncated by 6 bases and 4 bases respectively, leaving an intervening sequence of 13 bases. The table lists this clone with a count of one. Its antigen is currently not known. Base qualities are not provided; no much larger clone lies one nucleotide away. The investigation overall reported the following: At late post-vaccination timepoints, both infection-induced and vaccine-induced clones showed marked clonal contraction, consistent with waning T cell responses. Limitations of the study were the small number of convalescent patients and the absence of early post-infection timepoints. Among healthy vaccine recipients, nearly all vaccine-induced clones were SARS-CoV-2 mono-reactive, and only 1 of 255 was cross-reactive with common cold coronaviruses.

Material: CD4+ T cells from PBMCs cultured with HCoV-OC43 spike peptides, obtained before COVID-19 vaccination. The sample's cell subset or site label is to be understood as: HCoV-OC43 spike overlapping peptide pool stimulation. The rearranged chain carries TRBV18 and TRBJ2-1, with no confidently assigned D gene. This sequence was found in a human donor who received a COVID-19 vaccine. The CDR3 is CASSPRWRYNEQFF. The base sequence is TGTGCCAGCTCCCCAAGGTGGCGGTACAATGAGCAGTTCTTC.